A selection of T cell receptor beta chains follows, all from one sample in a study of Graves' ophthalmopathy and Graves' hyperthyroidism. Via MiXCR, TCRdb re-called the multiplex PCR reads, giving one row per CDR3 protein. The table records under 400,000 distinct CDR3 sequences, roughly 17% of them present only once. The sample was peripheral blood. These receptors originate from an adult man with Graves' ophthalmopathy. CDR3s include the opening cysteine and the closing phenylalanine or tryptophan. D genes are given only for firm matches. Not all rows give a size; the values are once, few, many and, for expanded clones, a class.

cdr3_nt cdr3_aa j_call clone_size v_call d_call
TGTGCCAGCAGCGTCGGGGGAGAGACCGGGGAGCTGTTTTTT CASSVGGETGELFF TRBJ2-2 many TRBV9 .
TGTGCCAGCAGCCTGGCCCCGTCACCGTACCAAGAGACCCAGTACTTC CASSLAPSPYQETQYF TRBJ2-5 many TRBV3-1 .
TGTGCCAGCAGCCCCCGGACAGGGAAGCTTGATTCACCCCTCCACTTT CASSPRTGKLDSPLHF TRBJ1-6 many TRBV13 TRBD1
TGTGCCAGCGGCAAAACGTCACGTACAGGTTCATCTGTCTACGAGCAGTACTTC CASGKTSRTGSSVYEQYF TRBJ2-7 . TRBV6-2/TRBV6-3 .
TGTGCCAGCAGCGCTTGGGGGGGGACTAGCGGACAAGAGACCCAGTACTTC CASSAWGGTSGQETQYF TRBJ2-5 many TRBV11-2 TRBD2
TGTGCCAGCCATAGTGGGGACGGATTAGTCTACACCTTC CASHSGDGLVYTF TRBJ1-2 . TRBV28 .
TGTGCCAGCAGTGACAGACAGAACACTGAAGCTTTCTTT CASSDRQNTEAFF TRBJ1-1 many TRBV6-1 .
TGTGCCAGCAGTGCGGGACAGGGAGAGGGGCATGGCTACACCTTC CASSAGQGEGHGYTF TRBJ1-2 few TRBV6-1 TRBD1
TGTGCCAGCAGCTCCCAGCCACGGGGAGAGTACTTC CASSSQPRGEYF TRBJ2-7 many TRBV7-2 .
TGTGCCAGTAAAGATTCGTCAGCGGGGGGTTGGGAGACCCAGTACTTC CASKDSSAGGWETQYF TRBJ2-5 many TRBV19 TRBD2
TGCAGCGTTAACGAGGGAGGAAACACCATATATTTT CSVNEGGNTIYF TRBJ1-3 many TRBV29-1 .
TGTGCCAGCAGCCCCCCTCAGAGGCAGTCACTCGGCAATCAGCCCCAGCATTTT CASSPPQRQSLGNQPQHF TRBJ1-5 many TRBV7-8 .
TGTGCCAGCCTCGTCGATGTGGGACATCAGCCCCAGCATTTT CASLVDVGHQPQHF TRBJ1-5 many TRBV12-3/TRBV12-4 .
TGTGCCAGCAGTTTATTAACTAGCGGGGGCCAAGAGACCCAGTACTTC CASSLLTSGGQETQYF TRBJ2-5 few TRBV28 TRBD2
TGTGCCAGCAGCTCAACAGCTACCAAAAACATTCAGTACTTC CASSSTATKNIQYF TRBJ2-4 many TRBV28 .
TGTGCCAGCACCCATATGGGAGATCAGCCCCAGCATTTT CASTHMGDQPQHF TRBJ1-5 . TRBV6-2/TRBV6-3 .
TGTGCCAGTAGTATGAGAAATCTGGGGGCGAATCAGCCCCAGCATTTT CASSMRNLGANQPQHF TRBJ1-5 many TRBV19 .
TGTGCCAGCAGCTCGGGGAGGGAAGAGACCCAGTACTTC CASSSGREETQYF TRBJ2-5 many TRBV7-3 TRBD2
TGTGCCAGCAGCCAAGTAGGGGGTAAGAATCAGCCCCAGCATTTT CASSQVGGKNQPQHF TRBJ1-5 many TRBV14 .
TGTGCCAGCAGTGAAGCGGCCGGGTGGACCCAGTACTTC CASSEAAGWTQYF TRBJ2-5 many TRBV6-1 .
TGTGCCAGCAGCTCGCCGGTTGACCTCTACGAGCAGTACTTC CASSSPVDLYEQYF TRBJ2-7 many TRBV11-2 .
TGTGCCAGCACCTACGGGACAGGAGATGAAGCTTTCTTT CASTYGTGDEAFF TRBJ1-1 many TRBV3-1 TRBD1
TGTGCCAGCAGCTTGGCAAGTGTTTGGAACACCGGGGAGCTGTTTTTT CASSLASVWNTGELFF TRBJ2-2 many TRBV5-6 .
TGTGCCTGCCGACAGGATTCGGATCAGCCCCAGCATTTT CACRQDSDQPQHF TRBJ1-5 many TRBV30 .
TGCGCCAGCAGCTCGTCACTAGCGGGTTACGAGCAGTACTTC CASSSSLAGYEQYF TRBJ2-7 . TRBV5-1 TRBD2
TGTGCCAGCAGCTTAGGGACCCGAGGGGGCGCTGAAGCTTTCTTT CASSLGTRGGAEAFF TRBJ1-1 many TRBV7-6 TRBD1
TGCGCCAGCAGCTTGCGGGAGACGAACACTGAAGCTTTCTTT CASSLRETNTEAFF TRBJ1-1 many TRBV5-1 .
TGTGCCAGCAGCTTGGTCAGTCACAACTATGGCTACACCTTC CASSLVSHNYGYTF TRBJ1-2 many TRBV7-2 .
TGCAGTGCTAGCCTTCTGGGGGACAGCTACGAGCAGTACTTC CSASLLGDSYEQYF TRBJ2-7 many TRBV20-1 TRBD1
TGCAGTGCTAGTGGGGGCGTGGACAGTGAGGAGCAGTACTTC CSASGGVDSEEQYF TRBJ2-7 many TRBV20-1 .
TGTGCCAGCAGTATTTTTTTAGGGACTGAAGCTTTCTTT CASSIFLGTEAFF TRBJ1-1 many TRBV27 .
TGTGCCAGCAGTTACTCGATGGGAGAAAATGGCTACACCTTC CASSYSMGENGYTF TRBJ1-2 many TRBV6-2/TRBV6-3 .
TGTGCCTGGAGTAGGTCATCTAGCAATCAGCCCCAGCATTTT CAWSRSSSNQPQHF TRBJ1-5 many TRBV30 .
TGCAGTGCTAGCGACAGGGGACGGCCCCAGCATTTT CSASDRGRPQHF TRBJ1-5 many TRBV20-1 TRBD1
TGTGCCAGCAGTTCGTCCCGGGACAGGGGAGCGGGGACCTACGAGCAGTACTTC CASSSSRDRGAGTYEQYF TRBJ2-7 . TRBV6-2/TRBV6-3 TRBD1
TGTGCCAGACTGACGGGTTTCTATGGCTACACCTTC CARLTGFYGYTF TRBJ1-2 many TRBV2 .
TGTGCCGGAGAAATAGGGACAGGGGGCTCTGGGGCCAACGTCCTGACTTTC CAGEIGTGGSGANVLTF TRBJ2-6 many TRBV6-5 TRBD1
TGCAGTGCTCAGACCTGGGGTAGCGGGGACGAGCAGTACTTC CSAQTWGSGDEQYF TRBJ2-7 . TRBV20-1 TRBD2
TGTGCCATCCTCTACGAGCAGTACTTC CAILYEQYF TRBJ2-7 . TRBV6-4 .
TGCGCCAGCAGCTCCGGGACAGGGTCAAGCGGGAGCAACGACGAGCAGTACTTC CASSSGTGSSGSNDEQYF TRBJ2-7 many TRBV5-1 .
TGTGCCAGCGAGGGACTAGCGGGTTCGGGGGAGCTGTTTTTT CASEGLAGSGELFF TRBJ2-2 few TRBV6-5 TRBD2
TGTGCCATCAGTGAGGGACTAGCGGACCTCTCCTACGAGCAGTACTTC CAISEGLADLSYEQYF TRBJ2-7 many TRBV10-3 TRBD2
TGCAGTGCTAGAGTCGGTAGGGGGCGGACAGGCACCGGGGAGCTGTTTTTT CSARVGRGRTGTGELFF TRBJ2-2 many TRBV20-1 TRBD1
TGTGCCAGCAGCTTTGCTAGCGGGGGACTTGAGGAGACCCAGTACTTC CASSFASGGLEETQYF TRBJ2-5 many TRBV11-2 TRBD2
TGCAGTGCTAGAGATCAACTAATGGAGACCCAGTACTTC CSARDQLMETQYF TRBJ2-5 many TRBV20-1 .
TGTGCCACCAGTGACAGTATCAAATACGAGCAGTACTTC CATSDSIKYEQYF TRBJ2-7 many TRBV24-1 .
TGCGCCAGCAGCTTGGAAGTTGGGGAATGGGGGACCCAGTACTTC CASSLEVGEWGTQYF TRBJ2-5 many TRBV5-1 .
TGTGCCAGCAGATACAGGGTGGGCACTGAAGCTTTCTTT CASRYRVGTEAFF TRBJ1-1 many TRBV27 .
TGCAGCGTTGAGTGGGGGGCTGAGACCCAGTACTTC CSVEWGAETQYF TRBJ2-5 . TRBV29-1 .
TGCGCCAGCAGCCCACAGACTCCAGCGAACTATGGCTACACCTTC CASSPQTPANYGYTF TRBJ1-2 many TRBV4-1 .